The 14 T cell receptor beta chains below come from one sample, sequenced in a study of T cells in localized non-small cell lung cancer. Only in-frame clones appear in the TCRdb table, and some are missing; sequencing was by immunoSEQ multiplex PCR. This table holds tens of thousands of clones, around four fifths found once. The specimen comprised peripheral blood mononuclear cells, sampled before any cancer treatment. The source of these receptors is a man aged 40 to 75 with stage III lung adenocarcinoma.

The rearrangement uses TRBV7-9 and TRBJ2-3; D is unresolved. Germline V gene data show CDR1 as SEHNR and CDR2 as FQNEAQ (reference sequence). This CDR3 is built from 13 residues. V was shortened by 1 base and J by 6 bases, with 8 bases between the two germline ends. DNA of the CDR3: TGTGCCAGCAGCTTAGAACTACCGGATACGCAGTATTTT. It yields the protein CASSLELPDTQYF.

The rearrangement uses TRBV2 and TRBJ1-5; D unresolved. The CDR3 is 17 residues long. CDR1 and CDR2 (germline): SNHLY, FYNNEI. V lost 0 bases and J lost 1, with 13 bases in between. The CDR3 spells CASSEALYPGSNQPQHF. CDR3 bases: TGTGCCAGCAGTGAAGCGCTTTACCCCGGGAGCAATCAGCCCCAGCATTTT.

With regard to this clone: Other DNA sequences in the sample encode the same CDR3. CDR3 amino acids: CSVEAGPTPEAFF. The DNA for the CDR3 is TGCAGCGTTGAGGCAGGGCCGACCCCGGAAGCTTTCTTT. The chain combines TRBV29-1 with TRBJ1-1, with D perhaps matching TRBD1 (5 bases). Trimming removed 3 bases at V and 8 bases at J, with 16 bases between. The CDR3 is 13 amino acids. CDR1 and CDR2 from the germline V gene are SQVTM and ANQGSEA.

This chain joins TRBV4-3 and TRBJ1-4; D is ambiguous. Germline CDR1 reads LGHNA; CDR2 reads YSLEER. The V and J ends lost 2 bases and 0 bases respectively, with 13 bases between them. This CDR3 spans 17 amino acids. The CDR3 region has the DNA TGCGCCAGCAGCCAAAAAGGACGGGGAGCAACTAATGAAAAACTGTTTTTT. It yields the protein CASSQKGRGATNEKLFF.

The sample holds one count of this clone. V is TRBV5-8 and J is TRBJ1-5; TRBD1 matches 8 bases. This CDR3 is built from 17 residues. Germline V gives CDR1 SGHTS, CDR2 YDEGEE. V was clipped by 6 bases and J by 0 bases; unmatched bases: 11. The CDR3 coding sequence is TGTGCCAGCACCCGGGGGGTGACAGGGGATAGCAATCAGCCCCAGCATTTT. This encodes CASTRGVTGDSNQPQHF.

The rearrangement links TRBV25-1 to TRBJ2-5; 11 bases are a match to TRBD2. CDR3 length equals 16 residues. The V and J ends lost 2 bases and 2 bases, in that order; junction bases with no gene match: 4. Germline CDR1 and CDR2: MGHDK and SYGVNS. CDR3 bases: TGTGCCAGCAGTGAAATGGGACTAGCGGTACAAGAGACCCAGTACTTC. Its protein product is CASSEMGLAVQETQYF. The full variable domain, in which reference TRBV25-1 and TRBJ2-5 provide the parts outside the CDR3, is EADIYQTPRYLVIGTGKKITLECSQTMGHDKMYWYQQDPGMELHLIHYSYGVNSTEKGDLSSESTVSRIRTEHFPLTLESARPSHTSQYLCASSEMGLAVQETQYFGPGTRLLVL.

This clone was counted a single time. This chain connects TRBV7-9 to TRBJ2-5; the match to TRBD2 covers 7 bases. From germline, CDR1 is SEHNR and CDR2 FQNEAQ (reference sequence). Trimming took 0 bases from V and 3 from J; bases not matched to a gene: 4. The CDR3 loop spans 15 amino acids. For the CDR3, the DNA is TGTGCCAGCAGCTTAGCGTCGGGAGGAGAAGAGACCCAGTACTTC. This gives the protein CASSLASGGEETQYF.

DNA for the CDR3: TGTGCCAGCAGTAAACTAGCGGGAGTGGATACGCAGTATTTT. Protein: CASSKLAGVDTQYF. The V gene is TRBV11-2, the J gene TRBJ2-3; 11 bases fit TRBD2. With V trimmed by 6 bases and J by 6 bases, 5 bases remained unmatched. Germline V gene data show CDR1 as SGHAT and CDR2 as FQNNGV. The length of the CDR3 is 14 residues.

The gene calls are TRBV19 and TRBJ2-7, with D possibly matching TRBD1 (5 bases). The CDR3 loop spans 14 amino acids. Germline lookup yields CDR1 LNHDA and CDR2 SQIVND (reference sequence). Trimming removed 5 bases from V and 6 bases from J, with 17 bases in between. The CDR3 DNA reads as TGTGCCAGTAGTCGTCAGGGTAGCCTCGGCGAGCAGTACTTC. This codes for CASSRQGSLGEQYF.

This clone has only one observation. The chain uses TRBV6-6 and TRBJ1-5; D possibly corresponds to TRBD1 (5 bases). Germline-derived CDR1 and CDR2 are MNHNY and SVGAGI (reference sequence). The CDR3 spans 13 residues. The CDR3 here is CAGGGMNNQPQHF. The CDR3 DNA sequence: TGTGCTGGGGGGGGGATGAACAATCAGCCCCAGCATTTT.

The genes are TRBV7-9 and TRBJ1-1; no firm D call. The V gene's germline CDR1 is SEHNR and CDR2 FQNEAQ (reference sequence). The CDR3 has 14 amino acids. V shed 3 bases and J shed 5 bases, with 13 bases lying between them. For the CDR3, the DNA is TGTGCCAGCAGCTTGGAAGGGTTTGTAACTGAAGCTTTCTTT. Encoded protein: CASSLEGFVTEAFF.

This clone turned up a few times. This chain connects TRBV19 to TRBJ1-3; possible D gene TRBD1, 5 bases. The V and J ends lost 3 bases and 7 bases respectively, with 13 bases between them. The germline V gene encodes CDR1 LNHDA and CDR2 SQIVND (reference sequence). The length of the CDR3 is 14 residues. CDR3 protein: CASSIGALGNTIYF. DNA of the CDR3: TGTGCCAGTAGTATTGGGGCCCTGGGGAACACCATATATTTT.

Only a few counts were recorded for this clone. This chain connects TRBV5-6 to TRBJ2-1; the match to TRBD2 covers 10 bases. Germline-derived CDR1 and CDR2 are SGHDT and YYEEEE. The CDR3 has 16 residues. Germline trimming cut 0 bases from V and 7 bases from J; bases unmatched to any gene: 7. CDR3 protein: CASSLAGAGGLNEQFF. CDR3 nucleotide sequence: TGTGCCAGCAGCTTGGCAGGAGCGGGGGGGCTAAATGAGCAGTTCTTC.

The chain uses TRBV4-3 and TRBJ1-5; 7 bases are a match to TRBD1. With 4 bases clipped from V and 0 bases from J, the junction kept 3 bases outside the gene matches. Germline V gene lookup returns CDR1 LGHNA and CDR2 YSLEER. The CDR3 spans 15 residues. In nucleotides, the CDR3 is TGCGCCAGCAGCCCCGCAGGGGGTAGCAATCAGCCCCAGCATTTT. Its protein product is CASSPAGGSNQPQHF.